This T cell receptor beta chain came from a study of blood T cell repertoires in COVID-19. The CDR3 is 18 amino acids. After removal of 1 base from V and 3 bases from J, the junction contained 12 bases not matched to a gene. CDR1 and CDR2 from the germline V gene are LGHDT and YNNKEL (reference sequence). Produced via immunoSEQ multiplex PCR; TCRdb's table is partial and in-frame only. The sample includes 230,000 or so clones, just over 85% of them seen just once. This clonotype originated in a woman in her thirties or forties with acute COVID-19. Sequenced sample: PBMCs or T cells enriched from blood (not recorded which). The genes are TRBV3-1 (or the pseudogene TRBV3-2) and TRBJ2-3; 8 positions agree with TRBD2. The CDR3 loop reads CASSQGASSGGRTDTQYF. The CDR3 DNA reads as TGTGCCAGCAGCCAAGGTGCGAGCAGCGGGGGTCGGACAGATACGCAGTATTTT.